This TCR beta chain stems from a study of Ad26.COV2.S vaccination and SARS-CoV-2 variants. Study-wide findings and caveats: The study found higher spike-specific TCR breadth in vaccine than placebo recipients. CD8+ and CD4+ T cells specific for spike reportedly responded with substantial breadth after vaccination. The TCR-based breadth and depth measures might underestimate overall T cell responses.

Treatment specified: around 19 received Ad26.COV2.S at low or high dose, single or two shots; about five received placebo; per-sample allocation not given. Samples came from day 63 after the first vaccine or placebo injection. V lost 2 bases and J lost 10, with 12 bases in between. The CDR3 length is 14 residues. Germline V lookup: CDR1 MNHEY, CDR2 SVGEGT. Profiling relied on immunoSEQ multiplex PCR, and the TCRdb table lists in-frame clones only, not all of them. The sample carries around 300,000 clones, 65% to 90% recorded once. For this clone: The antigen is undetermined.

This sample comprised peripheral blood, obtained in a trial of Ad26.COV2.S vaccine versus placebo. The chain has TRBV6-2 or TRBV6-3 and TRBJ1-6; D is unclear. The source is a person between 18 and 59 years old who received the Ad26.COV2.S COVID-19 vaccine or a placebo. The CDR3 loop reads CASSYAGRRSPLHF. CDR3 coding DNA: TGTGCCAGCAGTTACGCGGGAAGGAGATCACCCCTCCACTTT.